These 13 T cell receptor beta chains originate from one sample sequenced in a study of cytotoxic CD8 clonotypes in ibrutinib-treated CLL. TCRdb's copy holds only in-frame clones and misses some; the assay was immunoSEQ multiplex PCR. The sample contains about 19,000 clones, 81% of which appear only once. The sequenced sample was PBMCs, obtained before ibrutinib treatment. These receptors all stem from a human donor with chronic lymphocytic leukemia.

The chain has TRBV7-2 and TRBJ2-1; D is undetermined. From germline, CDR1 is SGHTA and CDR2 FQGNSA. CDR3 length: 14 amino acids. V lost 2 bases to trimming and J lost 5 bases, with 10 bases between them. CDR3 region: CASSLSLGHNEQFF. DNA for the CDR3: TGTGCCAGCAGCTTATCGCTCGGACACAATGAGCAGTTCTTC.

CDR3 region: CASSLGGQGVGEQFF. CDR3 nucleotides: TGTGCCAGCAGCTTGGGTGGACAGGGGGTTGGTGAGCAGTTCTTC. The V gene is TRBV5-8, the J gene TRBJ2-1; 10 positions agree with TRBD1. The V gene end was trimmed by 0 bases and the J gene end by 9 bases; junction bases not matched to a gene: 6. The germline V gene has CDR1 SGHTS and CDR2 YDEGEE. The CDR3 consists of 15 residues.

As for this clone: Compared with germline, one end of the junction differs, possibly owing to a read error. The chain employs TRBV7-2 and TRBJ2-7, with D possibly matching TRBD2 (5 bases). CDR1 and CDR2 (germline): SGHTA, FQGNSA. The CDR3 has 11 amino acids. This CDR3 is CVSSFGGEQYF. CDR3 in DNA: TGTGTCAGCAGCTTCGGAGGCGAGCAGTACTTC.

This chain connects TRBV11-1 to TRBJ1-1, with D tentatively TRBD1 (5 bases). The CDR3 runs to 14 residues. Germline V gene sequence: CDR1 SGHAT, CDR2 FQDESV (reference sequence). V gave up 2 bases and J gave up 6 bases, with 13 bases separating them. CDR3: CASSLLSGGAEAFF. In nucleotides, the CDR3 is TGTGCCAGCAGCTTACTCTCGGGGGGGGCTGAAGCTTTCTTT.

This rearrangement joins TRBV30 to TRBJ1-4; unclear D gene. The V gene's germline CDR1 is GTSNPN and CDR2 SVGIG (reference sequence). V was clipped by 4 bases and J by 10 bases, with 19 bases between them. CDR3 length: 14 residues. The CDR3 DNA sequence: TGTGCCTGGACGCGGAGAAAGAGAGAGGGAAAACTGTTTTTT. Amino acid sequence: CAWTRRKREGKLFF.

The CDR3 is CASSPLVGHPGGGATGELFF. The CDR3 DNA reads as TGTGCCAGCTCACCACTCGTCGGCCATCCAGGCGGGGGGGCCACCGGGGAGCTGTTTTTT. V gene TRBV18 combines with J gene TRBJ2-2; 9 nucleotides align to TRBD2. The CDR3 spans 20 residues. CDR1 KGHSH and CDR2 LQKENI come from the germline V gene. V trimming: 1 base; J trimming: 4 bases; junction bases outside the gene matches: 16.

The V call is TRBV30, the J call TRBJ2-2; 9 bases match TRBD2. Germline V CDR1 and CDR2: GTSNPN, SVGIG (reference sequence). The V gene end was trimmed by 0 bases and the J gene end by 4 bases; junction bases not matched to a gene: 6. CDR3 length: 16 residues. The CDR3 sequence: CAWSVVAGGRTGELFF. The DNA for the CDR3 is TGTGCCTGGAGTGTGGTGGCGGGGGGGCGCACCGGGGAGCTGTTTTTT.

The rearrangement links TRBV18 to TRBJ2-4; D call uncertain. Germline V gene data show CDR1 as KGHSH and CDR2 as LQKENI. V lost 3 bases, J lost 6 bases, and 12 bases lay in between. CDR3 length: 14 residues. CDR3 residues: CASSPSVDSNIQYF. The CDR3 DNA follows: TGTGCCAGCTCACCCTCGGTTGATTCAAACATTCAGTACTTC.

This clone has only a few counts. The chain is built from TRBV7-8 and TRBJ1-5; TRBD1 aligns across 8 bases. The CDR3 is 14 residues long. V lost 5 bases, J lost 4 bases, and 4 bases stayed unmatched. CDR1 is SGHVS, CDR2 FQNEAQ, per germline. The chain's CDR3 is CASSEYRGNQPQHF. CDR3 bases: TGTGCCAGCAGCGAGTACAGGGGGAATCAGCCCCAGCATTTT.

CDR3 region: CASRDPLVPGYTEAFF. The CDR3 region has the DNA TGTGCCAGCAGGGACCCCTTGGTTCCGGGGTATACTGAAGCTTTCTTT. This chain uses TRBV6-6 with TRBJ1-1; D gene uncertain. V gave up 6 bases and J gave up 5 bases, with 22 bases separating them. The CDR3 is 16 residues long. Germline-derived CDR1 and CDR2 are MNHNY and SVGAGI (reference sequence).

The chain uses TRBV15 and TRBJ2-1; D not resolved. V lost 5 bases to trimming and J lost 5 bases, with 22 bases between them. The germline V gene encodes CDR1 LNHNV and CDR2 YYDKDF (reference sequence). The length of the CDR3 is 17 residues. The CDR3 DNA follows: TGTGCCACCAGCGGGCGGATCGGTGCGGTTCTCGACAATGAGCAGTTCTTC. It codes for CATSGRIGAVLDNEQFF.

The chain links TRBV7-2 to TRBJ1-2, with D possibly TRBD1 on 6 matching bases. V shed 8 bases and J shed 10 bases, with 17 bases lying between them. Per the germline V gene, CDR1 is SGHTA and CDR2 is FQGNSA. CDR3 length: 12 residues. CDR3 protein: CASGIIQGSYTF. The CDR3 DNA sequence: TGTGCCAGCGGAATTATACAGGGTTCCTACACCTTC.

The CDR3 loop reads CASSPWDTRGFANQPQHF. CDR3 nucleotides: TGTGCCAGCTCACCATGGGACACTCGAGGGTTCGCGAATCAGCCCCAGCATTTT. This chain connects TRBV18 to TRBJ1-5; TRBD1 is a possible D gene (6 bases). The CDR3 has 18 residues. CDR1 and CDR2 from the germline V gene are KGHSH and LQKENI. V lost 2 bases to trimming and J lost 4 bases, with 21 bases between them. Together with reference TRBV18 and TRBJ1-5, the CDR3 gives the full variable domain: NAGVMQNPRHLVRRRGQEARLRCSPMKGHSHVYWYRQLPEEGLKFMVYLQKENIIDESGMPKERFSAEFPKEGPSILRIQQVVRGDSAAYFCASSPWDTRGFANQPQHFGDGTRLSIL.